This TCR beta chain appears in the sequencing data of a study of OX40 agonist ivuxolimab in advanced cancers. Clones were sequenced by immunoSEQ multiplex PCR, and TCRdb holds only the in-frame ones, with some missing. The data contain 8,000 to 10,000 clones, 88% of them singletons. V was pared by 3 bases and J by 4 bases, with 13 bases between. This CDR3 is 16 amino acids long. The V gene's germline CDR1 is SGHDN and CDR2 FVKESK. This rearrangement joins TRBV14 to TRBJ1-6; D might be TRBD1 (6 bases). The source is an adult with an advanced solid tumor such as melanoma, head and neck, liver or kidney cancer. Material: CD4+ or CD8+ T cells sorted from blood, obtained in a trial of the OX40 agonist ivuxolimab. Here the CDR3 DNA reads TGTGCCAGCAGCCAGGTTGGGACACAGTATAATTCACCCCTCCACTTT. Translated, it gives CASSQVGTQYNSPLHF.